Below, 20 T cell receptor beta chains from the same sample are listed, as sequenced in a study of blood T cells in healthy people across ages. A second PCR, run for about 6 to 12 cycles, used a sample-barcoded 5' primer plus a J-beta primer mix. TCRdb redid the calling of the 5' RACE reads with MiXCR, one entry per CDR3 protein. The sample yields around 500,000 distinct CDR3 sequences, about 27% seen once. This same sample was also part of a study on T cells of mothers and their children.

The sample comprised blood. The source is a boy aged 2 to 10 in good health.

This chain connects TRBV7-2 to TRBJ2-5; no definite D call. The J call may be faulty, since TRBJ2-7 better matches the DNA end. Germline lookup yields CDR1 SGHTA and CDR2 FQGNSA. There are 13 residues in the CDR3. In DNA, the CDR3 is TGTGCCAGCAGCCCCGGTGTGGGTTACGAGCAGTACTTC. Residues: CASSPGVGYEQYF.

The CDR3 DNA reads TGCGCCAGCGCTTCCCGGGAGAGGAGTTTTAGGTCTGGGGCCAACGTCCTGACTTTC. It codes for CASASRERSFRSGANVLTF. The rearrangement joins TRBV4-1 to TRBJ2-6, with a tentative D call TRBD2 (6 bases). Trimming removed 8 bases from V and 1 base from J, with 24 bases in between. CDR1 is MGHRA and CDR2 is YSYEKL in the germline V gene. The CDR3 is made up of 19 amino acids.

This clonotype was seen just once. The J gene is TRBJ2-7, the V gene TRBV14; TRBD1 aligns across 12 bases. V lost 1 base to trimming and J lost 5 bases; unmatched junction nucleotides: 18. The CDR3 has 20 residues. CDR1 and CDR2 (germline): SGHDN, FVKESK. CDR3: CASSQVSPRDRGRSLDEQYF. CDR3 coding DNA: TGTGCCAGCAGCCAAGTCTCCCCCCGGGACAGGGGGCGATCTCTTGACGAGCAGTACTTC.

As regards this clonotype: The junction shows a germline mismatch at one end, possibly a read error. In DNA form, the CDR3 reads TGCGCCAGCACCGGGGGGTCCAGGGCCCAGTACTTC. The encoded protein is CASTGGSRAQYF. V usage is TRBV6-5 and J usage is TRBJ2-5; TRBD2 aligns across 7 bases. The CDR3 is 12 residues long. Looked up from germline, CDR1 is MNHEY and CDR2 is SVGAGI.

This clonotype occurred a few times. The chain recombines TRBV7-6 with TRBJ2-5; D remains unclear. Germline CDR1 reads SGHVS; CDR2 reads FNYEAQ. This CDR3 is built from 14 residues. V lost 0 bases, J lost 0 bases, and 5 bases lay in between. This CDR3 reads CASSLAQYQETQYF. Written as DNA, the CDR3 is TGTGCCAGCAGCTTAGCGCAGTACCAAGAGACCCAGTACTTC.

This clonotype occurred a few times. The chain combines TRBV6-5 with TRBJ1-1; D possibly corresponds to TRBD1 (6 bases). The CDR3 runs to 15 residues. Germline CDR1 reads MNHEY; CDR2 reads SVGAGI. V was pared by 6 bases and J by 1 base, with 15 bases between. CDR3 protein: CASRPPGRGNTEAFF. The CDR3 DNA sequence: TGTGCCAGCAGGCCCCCCGGCAGGGGGAACACTGAAGCTTTCTTT.

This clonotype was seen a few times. The CDR3 reads CASSPFGGQEQFF. The CDR3 DNA reads as TGTGCCAGCAGCCCCTTTGGGGGACAGGAGCAGTTCTTC. The rearrangement uses TRBV3-1 and TRBJ2-7; 7 bases agree with TRBD1. Gene TRBJ2-1 matches the end of the DNA better, so the J call may be wrong. The germline V gene encodes CDR1 LGHDT and CDR2 YNNKEL (reference sequence). The CDR3 extends over 13 amino acids.

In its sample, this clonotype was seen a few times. The CDR3 reads CASRGSSNTQYF. DNA for the CDR3: TGTGCCAGCCGAGGCAGTTCGAATACGCAGTATTTT. The chain couples TRBV6-1 to TRBJ2-3, with D uncertain. Germline CDR1 MNHNS, CDR2 SASEGT. Between the trimmed V and J ends, which lost 8 bases and 7 bases, there was a span of 13 bases. The CDR3 extends over 12 amino acids.

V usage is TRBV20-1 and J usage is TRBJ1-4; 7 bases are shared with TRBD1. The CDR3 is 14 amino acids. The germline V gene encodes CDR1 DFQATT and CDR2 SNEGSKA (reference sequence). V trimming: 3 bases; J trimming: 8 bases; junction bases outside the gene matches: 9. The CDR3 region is CSASLTGAREKLFF. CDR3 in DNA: TGCAGTGCTAGCCTAACAGGGGCAAGAGAAAAACTGTTTTTT.

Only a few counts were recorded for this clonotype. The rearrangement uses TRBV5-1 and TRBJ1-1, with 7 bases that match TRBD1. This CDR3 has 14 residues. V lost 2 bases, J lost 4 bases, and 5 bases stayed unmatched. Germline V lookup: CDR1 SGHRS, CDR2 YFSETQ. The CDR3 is CASSLEKGATEAFF. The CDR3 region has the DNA TGCGCCAGCAGCTTAGAGAAGGGGGCCACTGAAGCTTTCTTT. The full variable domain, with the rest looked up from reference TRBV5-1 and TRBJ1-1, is KAGVTQTPRYLIKTRGQQVTLSCSPISGHRSVSWYQQTPGQGLQFLFEYFSETQRNKGNFPGRFSGRQFSNSRSEMNVSTLELGDSALYLCASSLEKGATEAFFGQGTRLTVV.

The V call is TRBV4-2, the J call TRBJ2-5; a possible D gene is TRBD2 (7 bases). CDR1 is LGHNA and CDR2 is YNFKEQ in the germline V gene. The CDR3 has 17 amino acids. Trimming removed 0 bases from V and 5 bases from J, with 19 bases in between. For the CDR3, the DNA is TGTGCCAGCAGCCAAGATCCGGAGGGGGGGTTGGGTGAGACCCAGTACTTC. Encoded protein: CASSQDPEGGLGETQYF.

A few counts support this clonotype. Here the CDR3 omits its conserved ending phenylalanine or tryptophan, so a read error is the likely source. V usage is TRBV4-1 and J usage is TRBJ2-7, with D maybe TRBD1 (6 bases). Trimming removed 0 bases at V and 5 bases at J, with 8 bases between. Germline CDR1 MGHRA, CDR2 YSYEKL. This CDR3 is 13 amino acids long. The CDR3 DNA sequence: TGCGCCAGCAGCCAAGATCAGGGGAACGAGCAGTACCTC. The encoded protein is CASSQDQGNEQYL.

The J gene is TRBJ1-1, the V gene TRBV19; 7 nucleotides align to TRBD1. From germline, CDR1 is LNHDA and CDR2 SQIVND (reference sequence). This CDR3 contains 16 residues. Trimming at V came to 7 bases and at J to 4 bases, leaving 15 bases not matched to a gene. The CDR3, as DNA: TGTGCCAGTAATTTACAGGGGAGGGCCGCGGGCACTGAAGCTTTCTTT. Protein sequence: CASNLQGRAAGTEAFF.

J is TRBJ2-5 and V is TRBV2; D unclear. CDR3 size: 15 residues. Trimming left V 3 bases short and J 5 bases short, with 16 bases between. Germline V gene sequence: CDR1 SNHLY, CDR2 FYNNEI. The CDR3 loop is CASSDISERWETQYF. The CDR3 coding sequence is TGTGCCAGCAGTGACATATCGGAGAGGTGGGAGACCCAGTACTTC.

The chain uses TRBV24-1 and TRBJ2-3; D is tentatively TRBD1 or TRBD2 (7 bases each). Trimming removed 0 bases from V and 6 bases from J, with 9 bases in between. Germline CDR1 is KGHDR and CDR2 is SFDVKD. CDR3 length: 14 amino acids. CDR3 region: CATSDLQGGDTQYF. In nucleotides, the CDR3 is TGTGCCACCAGTGATTTGCAGGGGGGGGATACGCAGTATTTT.

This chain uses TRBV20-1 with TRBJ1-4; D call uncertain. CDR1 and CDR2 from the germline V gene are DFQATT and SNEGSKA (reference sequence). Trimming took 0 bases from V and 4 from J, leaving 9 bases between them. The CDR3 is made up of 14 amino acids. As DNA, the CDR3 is TGCAGTGCTAGAGATCGTGAGCGTAATGAAAAACTGTTTTTT. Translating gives CSARDRERNEKLFF.

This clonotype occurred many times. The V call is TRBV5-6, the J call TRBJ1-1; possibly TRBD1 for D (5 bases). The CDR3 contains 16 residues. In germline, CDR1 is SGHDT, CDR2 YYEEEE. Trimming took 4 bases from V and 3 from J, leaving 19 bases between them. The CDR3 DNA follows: TGTGCCAGCAGCCCGGACTCAGGGCTACTGTACACTGAAGCTTTCTTT. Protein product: CASSPDSGLLYTEAFF.

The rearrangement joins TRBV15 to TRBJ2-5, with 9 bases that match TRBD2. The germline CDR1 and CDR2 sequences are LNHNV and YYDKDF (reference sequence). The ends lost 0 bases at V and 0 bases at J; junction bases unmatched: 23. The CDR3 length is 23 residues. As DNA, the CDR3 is TGTGCCACCAGCAGAGAAGATTTAGACCTAGCGGGGTTCTGGGGCGGGTACCAAGAGACCCAGTACTTC. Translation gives CATSREDLDLAGFWGGYQETQYF.

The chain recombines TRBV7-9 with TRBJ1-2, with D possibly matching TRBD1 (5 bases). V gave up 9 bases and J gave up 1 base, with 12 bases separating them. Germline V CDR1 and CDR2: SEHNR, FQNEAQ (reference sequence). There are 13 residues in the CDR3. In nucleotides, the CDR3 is TGTGCCAGTAGACCCCAGGGTAACTATGGCTACACCTTC. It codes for CASRPQGNYGYTF.

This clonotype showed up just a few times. The CDR3 DNA is TGTGCCAGCAGCGTAGGTCTAGCGGAGGGGAATGAGCAGTTCTTC. It specifies CASSVGLAEGNEQFF. V gene TRBV9 combines with J gene TRBJ2-5; 7 bases are shared with TRBD2. The last part of the DNA fits TRBJ2-1 better; the J call may be wrong. Germline V CDR1 and CDR2: SGDLS, YYNGEE. The CDR3 has 15 residues.